The rows below give T cell receptor beta chains drawn from one sample of a study of T cells in Graves' hyperthyroidism and ophthalmopathy. TCRdb independently ran MiXCR on the multiplex PCR reads; one entry per CDR3 protein. The repertoire holds about 570,000 distinct CDR3 sequences, with about 15% as singletons. The material sequenced was blood. The receptors come from a woman between 40 and 55 years old with Graves' hyperthyroidism. CDR3s leave out the opening cysteine and the closing phenylalanine or tryptophan. The order of the fields is J gene, V gene, CDR3 protein.

TRBJ2-1 | TRBV12-3/TRBV12-4 | ASSFNRDRPF
TRBJ1-4 | TRBV20-1 | SARERDSEGKLF
TRBJ2-1 | TRBV10-1 | ASSDGGKNEQF
TRBJ2-3 | TRBV27 | ASSPIAGVPDTQY
TRBJ1-6 | TRBV29-1 | SVGGTANSPLH
TRBJ2-7 | TRBV27 | ASSYAGGPGVTYEQY
TRBJ1-1 | TRBV30 | AWSAVGLFMNTEAF
TRBJ1-4 | TRBV7-6 | ASSFSPPQGGNEKLF
TRBJ1-6 | TRBV18 | ASSPPTRSPLH
TRBJ2-1 | TRBV5-1 | ASSLSGQGSYNEQF
TRBJ2-5 | TRBV14 | ASRSSGSGSQETQY
TRBJ2-7 | TRBV18 | ASSSSHEQY
TRBJ2-1 | TRBV2 | ASIVQPYNEQF
TRBJ2-7 | TRBV7-2 | ASSAGPPPYEQY
TRBJ1-1 | TRBV15 | ATSRETPYTEAF
TRBJ2-7 | TRBV12-5 | ASGLAGTVISYEQY
TRBJ1-4 | TRBV27 | ASSRLGNEKLF
TRBJ2-1 | TRBV5-1 | ASSVFGVDRGAYNEQF
TRBJ2-3 | TRBV10-1 | ASSESLVADTQY
TRBJ2-6 | TRBV25-1 | ASSGGDRTFSGANVLT
TRBJ2-7 | TRBV5-1 | ASSLVGGTGGEKSYEQY
TRBJ2-7 | TRBV20-1 | SATLSSYEQY
TRBJ1-6 | TRBV2 | ASSVDSPLH
TRBJ2-3 | TRBV6-2/TRBV6-3 | ASGTRPGGTDTQY
TRBJ2-2 | TRBV27 | ASSPPLATGELF
TRBJ1-2 | TRBV6-2/TRBV6-3 | ASSLPDGGYYGYT
TRBJ2-1 | TRBV5-1 | ASRTSGNLNEQF
TRBJ2-7 | TRBV20-1 | SASRGGLIEQY
TRBJ1-2 | TRBV28 | ASSFQRARYGYT
TRBJ2-1 | TRBV7-2 | ASAGLAGLSSYNEQF
TRBJ2-3 | TRBV28 | ASSFGGGRTDTQY
TRBJ2-5 | TRBV28 | ASSAQSTGTDKETQY
TRBJ2-1 | TRBV11-2 | ASSLGFSGSIEQF
TRBJ2-1 | TRBV7-3 | ASSFLGSNEQF
TRBJ2-7 | TRBV3-1 | ASSQGRLASYEQY
TRBJ2-7 | TRBV9 | ASSANPGQGVEQY
TRBJ2-2 | TRBV6-1 | ASSPRLGGTTGELF
TRBJ2-1 | TRBV29-1 | SVEPGRVSNEQF
TRBJ1-2 | TRBV12-3/TRBV12-4 | ASSLVYGGANYGYT
TRBJ2-5 | TRBV30 | AWMAGGWAQETQY
TRBJ1-2 | TRBV28 | ASRTPGQRPLYGYT
TRBJ2-7 | TRBV19 | ASRDPGATYEQY
TRBJ2-1 | TRBV29-1 | SVEDRGNEQF
TRBJ2-1 | TRBV6-1 | ASRAGGGNEQF
TRBJ2-2 | TRBV11-2 | ASSDRQVWDTGELF
TRBJ2-2 | TRBV19 | ASSNPPGGGSGTGELF
TRBJ2-3 | TRBV9 | ASVPGSHMDTQY
TRBJ1-5 | TRBV20-1 | SAPETGGSNQPQH